These T cell receptor beta chains were read from a single sample in a study of blood T cells in healthy people across ages. From the 5' RACE reads, TCRdb called clonotypes with MiXCR, one entry per CDR3 protein. The profile shows 800,000 or so distinct CDR3 sequences, roughly 25% of them singletons. This sample was shared with a second study, whose subject was T cells of mothers and their children.

The sequenced sample consisted of blood. These receptors all come from a boy aged 5-17 years in good health. Each CDR3 is given with its conserved first and last residue. The order of the fields is V gene, J gene, clone size, D gene, CDR3 DNA, CDR3 protein. D genes are given only for firm matches. A row's size may be missing; if present it is once, few, many or a size class.

v_call: TRBV25-1; j_call: TRBJ1-4; clone_size: .; d_call: .; cdr3_nt: TGTGCCAGCAGTGTGGGGATCAAGGAAAAACTGTTTTTT; cdr3_aa: CASSVGIKEKLFF
v_call: TRBV6-1; j_call: TRBJ2-6; clone_size: few; d_call: .; cdr3_nt: TGTGCCAGCAGGGGGTCGGGGACTGGGGCCAACGTCCTGACTTTC; cdr3_aa: CASRGSGTGANVLTF
v_call: TRBV29-1; j_call: TRBJ1-2; clone_size: .; d_call: TRBD1; cdr3_nt: TGCAGCGTTGTCCCAGGGGGGAGTTCCTATGGCTACACCTTC; cdr3_aa: CSVVPGGSSYGYTF
v_call: TRBV12-3/TRBV12-4; j_call: TRBJ2-7; clone_size: few; d_call: TRBD1; cdr3_nt: TGTGCCAGCAGTTTAGGCGGGACAGGGCACTACGAGCAGTACTTC; cdr3_aa: CASSLGGTGHYEQYF
v_call: TRBV12-3/TRBV12-4; j_call: TRBJ1-3; clone_size: .; d_call: .; cdr3_nt: TGTGCCAGCAGCACCCTCTCGATCGGAAACACCATATATTTT; cdr3_aa: CASSTLSIGNTIYF
v_call: TRBV7-8; j_call: TRBJ2-6; clone_size: few; d_call: TRBD2; cdr3_nt: TGTGCCAGCAGCCAATCCCGGGGGGGCGGTGGGGCCAACGTCCTGACTTTC; cdr3_aa: CASSQSRGGGGANVLTF
v_call: TRBV7-3; j_call: TRBJ2-5; clone_size: .; d_call: .; cdr3_nt: TGTGCCAGCAGCTTAAATTCTGTTGGGGAGACCCAGTACTTC; cdr3_aa: CASSLNSVGETQYF
v_call: TRBV5-6; j_call: TRBJ2-7; clone_size: few; d_call: TRBD1; cdr3_nt: TGTGCCAGCAGCTTGACAGGGGATGACTACGAGCAGTACTTC; cdr3_aa: CASSLTGDDYEQYF
v_call: TRBV29-1; j_call: TRBJ2-2; clone_size: .; d_call: .; cdr3_nt: TGCAGCGTTATAGCAGGGGCGAACACCGGGGAGCTGTTTTTT; cdr3_aa: CSVIAGANTGELFF
v_call: TRBV12-3/TRBV12-4; j_call: TRBJ2-3; clone_size: .; d_call: TRBD1; cdr3_nt: TGTGCCAGCAGTGGCCGGGACAGGGATACGCAGTATTTT; cdr3_aa: CASSGRDRDTQYF